One sample yielded the 17 T cell receptor beta chains listed below, sequenced in a study of T cells in localized non-small cell lung cancer. The method was immunoSEQ multiplex PCR; TCRdb's version includes in-frame clones alone and lacks a portion of them. This sample has 70,000 to 80,000 clones, with around 89% found just once. The sequencing used peripheral blood, collected before any cancer treatment. The receptor set was obtained from a woman aged 35-70 years with stage I squamous cell lung carcinoma.

This clone was seen more than once but under ten times. The genes are TRBV2 and TRBJ1-1; TRBD1 is a possible D gene (6 bases). Trimming took off 7 bases at V and 4 bases at J, with 16 bases between the two ends. CDR1 SNHLY and CDR2 FYNNEI come from the germline V gene. The length of the CDR3 is 14 residues. CDR3: CASKQGRLGTEAFF. For the CDR3, the DNA is TGTGCCAGCAAACAGGGCAGGTTGGGCACTGAAGCTTTCTTT.

The V and J genes are TRBV6-5 and TRBJ2-3; 8 nucleotides match TRBD2. This CDR3 comprises 14 residues. CDR1 is MNHEY, CDR2 SVGAGI, per germline. Trimming removed 6 bases from V and 5 bases from J; junction bases left unmatched: 7. CDR3 protein: CASSLGLAIDTQYF. In DNA, the CDR3 is TGTGCCAGCAGCCTCGGACTAGCAATAGATACGCAGTATTTT.

The J gene is TRBJ2-2, the V gene TRBV2; possible D gene TRBD1, 5 bases. Germline lookup yields CDR1 SNHLY and CDR2 FYNNEI. Trimming took off 7 bases at V and 0 bases at J, with 12 bases between the two ends. The CDR3 runs 15 residues. CDR3 in amino acids: CASKDTTANTGELFF. For the CDR3, the DNA is TGTGCCAGCAAGGACACAACCGCGAACACCGGGGAGCTGTTTTTT.

The V call is TRBV5-1, the J call TRBJ2-3; TRBD2 matches at 9 bases. Per germline, CDR1 SGHRS and CDR2 YFSETQ. The V segment lost 4 bases and the J segment 0 bases; nucleotides outside the gene matches: 6. The CDR3 covers 16 residues. CDR3 in amino acids: CASSPPTSGSTDTQYF. CDR3 coding DNA: TGCGCCAGCAGCCCACCGACTAGCGGTAGCACAGATACGCAGTATTTT.

The chain has TRBV6-1 and TRBJ1-3; no clear D. Germline V CDR1 and CDR2: MNHNS, SASEGT. The CDR3 spans 15 residues. V was clipped by 4 bases and J by 0 bases, with 10 bases between them. CDR3 DNA: TGTGCCAGCAGTGGGGCCTTCCTCTCTGGAAACACCATATATTTT. It is translated as CASSGAFLSGNTIYF.

This chain joins TRBV6-5 and TRBJ2-7; D call uncertain. In germline, CDR1 is MNHEY, CDR2 SVGAGI. This CDR3 is 13 amino acids long. The V end was cut by 8 bases, the J end by 4 bases, with 15 bases between. CDR3: CASRHPQKYEQYF. The CDR3 nucleotides are TGTGCCAGCCGCCACCCCCAAAAATACGAGCAGTACTTC.

This clone ranks as medium-sized. The chain uses TRBV10-3 and TRBJ2-7; 8 bases agree with TRBD2. This CDR3 has 15 amino acids. The germline gives CDR1 ENHRY, CDR2 SYGVKD. The junction had 11 bases not matched to a gene; V was cut back by 6 bases and J by 4 bases. The CDR3 protein is CAIREGLVIFYEQYF. The CDR3, as DNA: TGTGCCATCAGGGAGGGACTAGTTATTTTTTACGAGCAGTACTTC.

This clone came up a few times. V and J are TRBV6-1 and TRBJ1-6; the D is unclear. V lost 11 bases and J lost 7, with 18 bases in between. The CDR3 runs 14 residues. The V gene's germline CDR1 is MNHNS and CDR2 SASEGT. CDR3 DNA sequence: TGTGCCGGGTCTCGGGGAGGAGAAAATTCACCCCTCCACTTT. Its translation: CAGSRGGENSPLHF.

This chain connects TRBV28 to TRBJ2-7; a possible D gene is TRBD1 (5 bases). Trimming cost V 2 bases and J 2 bases, with 13 bases left between them. The CDR3 is 15 residues long. Germline V gene lookup returns CDR1 MDHEN and CDR2 SYDVKM. CDR3 loop: CASSLNRGRAYEQYF. The CDR3 DNA follows: TGTGCCAGCAGTTTAAATAGGGGCAGGGCCTACGAGCAGTACTTC.

The chain uses TRBV7-9 and TRBJ1-2, with TRBD1 identical over 9 bases. Per germline, CDR1 SEHNR and CDR2 FQNEAQ (reference sequence). V dropped 5 bases and J dropped 8; count of bases not matched to a gene: 9. There are 14 residues in the CDR3. The CDR3 bases are TGTGCCAGCAGCCCCCAGACAGGGGGTGGAGGCTACACCTTC. Protein sequence: CASSPQTGGGGYTF.

The chain combines TRBV7-9 with TRBJ2-5; TRBD1 agrees at 7 bases. The V and J ends lost 1 base and 2 bases, in that order; junction bases with no gene match: 10. The length of the CDR3 is 17 residues. Per the germline V gene, CDR1 is SEHNR and CDR2 is FQNEAQ (reference sequence). The DNA of the CDR3 is TGTGCCAGCAGCTTAGGAAGCGGAGGACAGGCTCAAGAGACCCAGTACTTC. It translates to CASSLGSGGQAQETQYF.

V gene TRBV19 combines with J gene TRBJ2-7; weak D call: TRBD1 (6 bases). This CDR3 has 14 amino acids. Germline loops: CDR1 LNHDA, CDR2 SQIVND (reference sequence). Deletions cut 4 bases from V and 2 bases from J, with 12 bases between. CDR3 DNA sequence: TGTGCCAGTAGTACCTCCCGACAGGCCTACGAGCAGTACTTC. It encodes CASSTSRQAYEQYF.

The V gene is TRBV19, the J gene TRBJ1-1, with D hard to call. Trimming took off 5 bases at V and 0 bases at J, with 10 bases between the two ends. The germline V gene has CDR1 LNHDA and CDR2 SQIVND (reference sequence). This CDR3 has 14 residues. The DNA for the CDR3 is TGTGCCAGTAGTCAGACACTAGTGAACACTGAAGCTTTCTTT. It is translated as CASSQTLVNTEAFF.

The chain recombines TRBV2 with TRBJ1-2, with D possibly matching TRBD1 (6 bases). V shed 2 bases and J shed 8 bases, with 21 bases lying between them. Looked up from germline, CDR1 is SNHLY and CDR2 is FYNNEI. The CDR3 contains 16 residues. The CDR3 reads CASSELGGQDPLGYTF. CDR3 sequence (DNA): TGTGCCAGCAGTGAATTGGGGGGCCAGGATCCTTTAGGCTACACCTTC.

The rearrangement uses TRBV14 and TRBJ1-2, with 7 bases aligning to TRBD1. V shed 1 base, J shed 4 bases, and the junction held 3 bases outside the gene matches. Germline loops: CDR1 SGHDN, CDR2 FVKESK. CDR3 size: 14 residues. CDR3 DNA: TGTGCCAGCAGCCAAGTACAGGGGCCCTATGGCTACACCTTC. Amino acids: CASSQVQGPYGYTF. The variable domain in full, with the rest retrieved from reference TRBV14 and TRBJ1-2, is EAGVTQFPSHSVIEKGQTVTLRCDPISGHDNLYWYRRVMGKEIKFLLHFVKESKQDESGMPNNRFLAERTGGTYSTLKVQPAELEDSGVYFCASSQVQGPYGYTFGSGTRLTVV.

This rearrangement joins TRBV10-3 to TRBJ1-2, with 10 bases matching TRBD1. The germline V gene has CDR1 ENHRY and CDR2 SYGVKD. The junction had 3 bases not matched to a gene; V was cut back by 4 bases and J by 7 bases. This CDR3 comprises 13 residues. The CDR3 sequence: CAISGQGAFGYTF. The CDR3 DNA sequence: TGTGCCATCAGTGGACAGGGGGCGTTTGGCTACACCTTC.

This clone appeared a single time. The chain employs TRBV5-8 and TRBJ1-2; D might be TRBD1 (5 bases). The CDR3 runs to 13 residues. Germline lookup yields CDR1 SGHTS and CDR2 YDEGEE. V lost 4 bases and J lost 3, with 10 bases in between. In DNA form, the CDR3 reads TGTGCCAGCAGCCGCACGACAGACTATGGCTACACCTTC. As protein: CASSRTTDYGYTF.